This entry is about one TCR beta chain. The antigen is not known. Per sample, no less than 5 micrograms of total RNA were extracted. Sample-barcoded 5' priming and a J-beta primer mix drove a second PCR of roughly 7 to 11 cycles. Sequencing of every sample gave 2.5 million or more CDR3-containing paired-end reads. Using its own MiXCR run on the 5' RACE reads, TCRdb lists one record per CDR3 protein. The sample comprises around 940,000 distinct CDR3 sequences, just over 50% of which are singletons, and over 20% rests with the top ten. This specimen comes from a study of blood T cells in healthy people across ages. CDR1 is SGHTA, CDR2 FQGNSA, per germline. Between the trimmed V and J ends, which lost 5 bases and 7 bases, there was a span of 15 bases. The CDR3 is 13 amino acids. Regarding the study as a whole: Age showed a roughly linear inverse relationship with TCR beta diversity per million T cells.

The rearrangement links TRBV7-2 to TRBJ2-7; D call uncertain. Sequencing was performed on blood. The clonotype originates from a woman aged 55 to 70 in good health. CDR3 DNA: TGTGCCAGCAGCCATAGTCCCTACAATGAGCAGTACTTC. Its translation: CASSHSPYNEQYF. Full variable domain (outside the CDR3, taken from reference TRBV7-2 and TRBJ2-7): GAGVSQSPSNKVTEKGKDVELRCDPISGHTALYWYRQSLGQGLEFLIYFQGNSAPDKSGLPSDRFSAERTGGSVSTLTIQRTQQEDSAVYLCASSHSPYNEQYFGPGTRLTVT.